Listed below are T cell receptor beta chains from one sample, sequenced in a study of T cell responses to AZD1222 COVID-19 vaccine. Using immunoSEQ multiplex PCR, the repertoire was profiled, and TCRdb retains in-frame clones only, with some absent. This sample has under 95,000 clones, with approximately 86% found just once. The source was peripheral blood, collected on day 0 of AZD1222 vaccination. The receptor source for this set is an adult in good health. CDR3s include the opening cysteine and the closing phenylalanine or tryptophan. A D gene is named only where the DNA matches it firmly. Clone size appears in some rows only: once, few, many, or a class for an expanded clone.

>TRBV27|TRBJ2-2|.|TRBD2
TGTGCCAGCAGTTTAGGGGGGAGGGCGCACGGGGAGCTGTTTTTT
CASSLGGRAHGELFF
>TRBV11-2|TRBJ2-4|.|.
TGTGCCAGCAGCTTAGATCTGGCGCTAGCCAAAAACATTCAGTACTTC
CASSLDLALAKNIQYF
>TRBV7-9|TRBJ2-7|few|TRBD1
TGTGCCAGCAGCTTAGATTATGACAGGGCGACCTACGAGCAGTACTTC
CASSLDYDRATYEQYF
>TRBV3-1/TRBV3-2|TRBJ1-2|once|.
TGTGCCAGCAGCCAAGAGACCGGCTACACCTTC
CASSQETGYTF
>TRBV7-3|TRBJ2-2|.|.
TGTGCCAGCAGCTTTAGTGGAGACGCAGCTCGGACCGGGGAGCTGTTTTTT
CASSFSGDAARTGELFF
>TRBV5-4|TRBJ2-5|.|.
TGTGCCAGCAGCTTGGTTTTGACGGGCGAAGAGACCCAGTACTTC
CASSLVLTGEETQYF
>TRBV12-3/TRBV12-4|TRBJ1-4|.|.
TGTGCCAGCAGTTTTGGGGGGAGGGAAAAACTGTTTTTT
CASSFGGREKLFF
>TRBV27|TRBJ2-5|.|.
TGTGCCAGCAGTTTAGGGGTGAGGGCCCAAGAGACCCAGTACTTC
CASSLGVRAQETQYF
>TRBV29-1|TRBJ2-2|.|.
TGCAGCGTTGATGAGGGGGGTACCGGGGAGCTGTTTTTT
CSVDEGGTGELFF
>TRBV5-1|TRBJ2-7|.|TRBD2
TGCGCCAGCAGCTTGGCAGCGGGAGGGCGGTACGAGCAGTACTTC
CASSLAAGGRYEQYF
>TRBV2|TRBJ2-3|.|.
TGTGCCAGCAGTGAATGGGGCTGGGAGTATTTT
CASSEWGWEYF
>TRBV28|TRBJ1-6|.|.
TGTGCCAGCAGTTTATACCCATCCTCCCCCTATAATTCACCCCTCCACTTT
CASSLYPSSPYNSPLHF
>TRBV14|TRBJ2-6|.|.
TGTGCCAGCAGCCAAGAGGAAAACTCTGGGGCCAACGTCCTGACTTTC
CASSQEENSGANVLTF
>TRBV28|TRBJ1-2|.|.
TGTGCCAGCAGCCTCCTTCCGGCAGTCTATGGCTACACCTTC
CASSLLPAVYGYTF
>TRBV6-2/TRBV6-3|TRBJ2-7|.|.
TGTGCCAGCAGTTGGGGCCTCGTCTACGAGCAGTACTTC
CASSWGLVYEQYF
>TRBV19|TRBJ1-3|few|TRBD1
TGTGCCAGTAGTATACAGGGGGCGTCTGGAAACACCATATATTTT
CASSIQGASGNTIYF
>TRBV7-9|TRBJ2-7|.|.
TGTGCCAGCAGCTTAGCGACGGCAAACAACCACTACGAGCAGTACTTC
CASSLATANNHYEQYF